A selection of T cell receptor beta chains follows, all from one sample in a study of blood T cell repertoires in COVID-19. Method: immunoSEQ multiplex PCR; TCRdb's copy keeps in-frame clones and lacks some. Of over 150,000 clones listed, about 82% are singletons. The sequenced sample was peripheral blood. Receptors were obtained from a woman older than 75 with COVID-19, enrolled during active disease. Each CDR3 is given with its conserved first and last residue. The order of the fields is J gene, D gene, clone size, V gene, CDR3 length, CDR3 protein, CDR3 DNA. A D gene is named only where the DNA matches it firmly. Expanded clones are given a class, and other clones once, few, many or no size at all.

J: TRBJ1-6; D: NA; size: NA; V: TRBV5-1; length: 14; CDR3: CASSTVPNESPLHF; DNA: TGCGCCAGCAGTACAGTCCCGAATGAGTCACCCCTCCACTTT
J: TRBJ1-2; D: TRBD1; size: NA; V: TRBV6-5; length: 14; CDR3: CASTQGGRLYGYTF; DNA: TGTGCCAGCACCCAAGGGGGCCGTCTTTATGGCTACACCTTC
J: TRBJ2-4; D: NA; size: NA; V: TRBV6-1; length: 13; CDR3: CASSEWGRNIQYF; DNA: TGTGCCAGCAGTGAGTGGGGGCGGAACATTCAGTACTTC
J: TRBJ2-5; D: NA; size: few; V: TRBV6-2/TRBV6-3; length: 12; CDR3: CASSYVEETQYF; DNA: TGTGCCAGCAGTTACGTGGAGGAGACCCAGTACTTC
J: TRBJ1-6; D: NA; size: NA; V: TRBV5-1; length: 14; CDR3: CASRPGQSRSPLHF; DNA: TGCGCCAGCAGACCTGGACAGAGTCGTTCACCCCTCCACTTT
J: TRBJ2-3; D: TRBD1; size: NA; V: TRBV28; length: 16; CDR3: CASSLPQGVGTDTQYF; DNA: TGTGCCAGCAGTTTACCCCAGGGGGTAGGTACAGATACGCAGTATTTT
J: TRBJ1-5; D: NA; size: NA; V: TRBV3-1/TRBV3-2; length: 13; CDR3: CASSQEREGPQHF; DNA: TGTGCCAGCAGCCAAGAAAGGGAGGGGCCCCAGCATTTT
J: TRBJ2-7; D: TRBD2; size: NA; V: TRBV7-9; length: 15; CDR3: CASSPTSGGGDEQYF; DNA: TGTGCCAGCAGCCCCACTAGCGGAGGAGGGGACGAGCAGTACTTC
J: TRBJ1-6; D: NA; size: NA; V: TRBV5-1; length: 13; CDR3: CASSLEQGSPLHF; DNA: TGCGCCAGCAGCTTGGAGCAGGGATCACCCCTCCACTTT
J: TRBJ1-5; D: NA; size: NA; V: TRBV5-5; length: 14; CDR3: CASSPGLGYQPQHF; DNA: TGTGCCAGCAGCCCGGGACTAGGATATCAGCCCCAGCATTTT
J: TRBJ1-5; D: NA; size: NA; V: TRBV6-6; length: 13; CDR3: CASRGQGTQPQHF; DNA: TGTGCCAGCAGGGGCCAGGGGACTCAGCCCCAGCATTTT
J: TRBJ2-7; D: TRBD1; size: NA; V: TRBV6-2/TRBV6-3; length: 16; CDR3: CASSSWDPGQAYEQYF; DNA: TGTGCCAGCAGTTCGTGGGACCCGGGACAGGCCTACGAGCAGTACTTC
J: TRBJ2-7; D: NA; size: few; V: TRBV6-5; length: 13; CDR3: CASSRLGSYEQYF; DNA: TGTGCCAGCAGCAGACTGGGCTCCTACGAGCAGTACTTC
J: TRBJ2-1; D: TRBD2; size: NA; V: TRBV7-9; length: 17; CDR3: CASSSSGPGLAYNEQFF; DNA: TGTGCCAGCAGCTCCTCCGGACCGGGACTAGCTTACAATGAGCAGTTCTTC
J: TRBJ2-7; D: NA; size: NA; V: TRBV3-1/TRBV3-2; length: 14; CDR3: CASSQVGARNEQYF; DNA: TGTGCCAGCAGCCAAGTGGGAGCGAGAAACGAGCAGTACTTC
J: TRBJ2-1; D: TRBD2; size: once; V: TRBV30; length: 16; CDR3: CAWSHRTTGLVYEQFF; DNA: TGTGCCTGGAGTCACCGCACAACGGGACTAGTGTATGAGCAGTTCTTC
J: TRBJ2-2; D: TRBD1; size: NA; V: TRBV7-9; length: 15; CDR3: CASSMTGANTGELFF; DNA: TGTGCCAGCAGCATGACAGGGGCGAACACCGGGGAGCTGTTTTTT